The T cell receptor (beta chain) under discussion was sequenced for a study of breast tumors, draining lymph nodes, adjacent tissues. General study points: Tumor TCR diversity was below lymph nodes but above nontumor tissue. Most tumor T cells seemingly derive from lymph node, then expand in tumor.

There are many counts of this clonotype. What it recognizes is unknown. Breast cancer patients provided tissue from their axillary draining lymph nodes. TCRdb processed the multiplex PCR reads anew with MiXCR; each CDR3 protein has one entry. The sample includes 200,000 to 250,000 distinct CDR3 sequences, roughly a third of them seen just once. The source is a female donor with breast cancer. Some clones in this sample may be carry-over from other donors' samples. Source material: axillary lymph node tissue.

The CDR3 region has the DNA TGTGCCAGTAGTTTCGACAGCTCCGGGGAGCTGTTTTTT. Protein product: CASSFDSSGELFF. The chain combines TRBV19 with TRBJ2-2; TRBD1 is a possible D gene (5 bases). V dropped 5 bases and J dropped 6 bases, with 10 bases sitting between them. Germline V lookup: CDR1 LNHDA, CDR2 SQIVND (reference sequence). The CDR3 loop spans 13 amino acids.